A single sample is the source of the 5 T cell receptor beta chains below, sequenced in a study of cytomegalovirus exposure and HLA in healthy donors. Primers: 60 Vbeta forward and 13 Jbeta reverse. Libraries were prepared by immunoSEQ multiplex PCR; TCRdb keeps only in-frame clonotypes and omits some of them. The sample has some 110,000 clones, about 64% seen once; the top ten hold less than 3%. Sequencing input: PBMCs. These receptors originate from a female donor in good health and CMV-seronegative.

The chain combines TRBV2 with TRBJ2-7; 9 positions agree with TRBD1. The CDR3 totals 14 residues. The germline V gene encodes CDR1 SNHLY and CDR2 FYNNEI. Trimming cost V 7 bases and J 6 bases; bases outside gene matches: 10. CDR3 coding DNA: TGTGCCAGCAACCGGGACAGGGAATTTTTCGAGCAGTACTTC. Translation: CASNRDREFFEQYF.

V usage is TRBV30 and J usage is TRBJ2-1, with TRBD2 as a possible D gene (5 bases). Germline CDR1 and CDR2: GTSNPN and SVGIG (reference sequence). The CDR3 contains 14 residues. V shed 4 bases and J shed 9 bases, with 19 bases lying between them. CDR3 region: CAWIRGRGFGEQFF. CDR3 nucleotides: TGTGCCTGGATAAGAGGGAGAGGTTTTGGTGAGCAGTTCTTC.

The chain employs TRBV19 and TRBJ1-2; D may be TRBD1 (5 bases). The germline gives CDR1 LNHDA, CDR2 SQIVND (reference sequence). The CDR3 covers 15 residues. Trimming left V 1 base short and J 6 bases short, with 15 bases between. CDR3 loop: CASSIAMGGAHGYTF. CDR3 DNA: TGTGCCAGTAGTATAGCGATGGGGGGAGCGCATGGCTACACCTTC.

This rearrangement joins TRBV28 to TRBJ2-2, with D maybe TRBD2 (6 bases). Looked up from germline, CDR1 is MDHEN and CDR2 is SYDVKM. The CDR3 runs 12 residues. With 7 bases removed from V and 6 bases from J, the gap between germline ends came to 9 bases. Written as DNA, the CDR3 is TGTGCCAGCACAGCGGGCCCCGGGGAGCTGTTTTTT. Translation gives CASTAGPGELFF. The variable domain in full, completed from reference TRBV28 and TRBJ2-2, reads DVKVTQSSRYLVKRTGEKVFLECVQDMDHENMFWYRQDPGLGLRLIYFSYDVKMKEKGDIPEGYSVSREKKERFSLILESASTNQTSMYLCASTAGPGELFFGEGSRLTVL.

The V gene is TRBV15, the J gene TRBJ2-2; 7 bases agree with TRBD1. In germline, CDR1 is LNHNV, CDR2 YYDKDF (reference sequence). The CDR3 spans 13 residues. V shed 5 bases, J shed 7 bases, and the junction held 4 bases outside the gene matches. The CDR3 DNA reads TGTGCCACCAGCCGGGACAGCAGCGGGGAGCTGTTTTTT. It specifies CATSRDSSGELFF. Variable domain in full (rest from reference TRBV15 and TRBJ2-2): DAMVIQNPRYQVTQFGKPVTLSCSQTLNHNVMYWYQQKSSQAPKLLFHYYDKDFNNEADTPDNFQSRRPNTSFCFLDIRSPGLGDTAMYLCATSRDSSGELFFGEGSRLTVL.